This T cell receptor beta chain was sequenced for a study of shared clonotypes between healthy human individuals. Notes on the study in general: Researchers sampled blood only, noting tissue repertoires likely differ. In having few donors, the study represented limited genetic and exposure-history diversity. In contrast to clonotypes shared by all four donors, non-shared clonotypes had lower generation probabilities.

This table comes from immunoSEQ multiplex PCR, and its TCRdb copy is limited to in-frame clones, with some not included. This sample carries roughly 600,000 clones, roughly 98% of them seen once, and the ten largest clones take 0.25% to 0.35%. Selected positively for CCR7 and CD45RO-negative, naive CD8 cells excluded terminally differentiated effector memory CD45RA+ cells. This clone was observed a single time. As yet, its antigen is unknown. This CDR3 region has 17 residues. The V and J ends lost 2 bases and 3 bases, in that order; junction bases with no gene match: 11. In germline, CDR1 is SGHVS, CDR2 FNYEAQ.

This chain links TRBV7-6 with TRBJ2-3, with TRBD1 identical over 7 bases. This receptor was identified in a young man in good health. Sequenced sample: naive CD8+ T cells sorted from blood. CDR3 loop: CASSLSRTGPKTDTQYF. The CDR3, as DNA: TGTGCCAGCAGCTTATCCCGGACAGGACCTAAAACAGATACGCAGTATTTT.